This record concerns one T cell receptor beta chain sequence. The antigen remains undetermined. This sample was included in a study of T cells after yellow fever vaccination. In the study overall: In the case of low-cell-number fractions, SMART-Seq v4 Ultra Low Input was used for preparation.

Making TCR cDNA involved 5'RACE template switching, which added UMIs and a universal primer site. TCRdb reprocessed the 5' RACE reads via MiXCR and lists one record per CDR3 protein. Of 400,000 to 650,000 distinct CDR3 sequences listed, just over 20% are singletons. General study results and limits: Although most clonotypes did not, a small share appeared in both CD4 and CD8 compartments.

The TCR sequence derives from a man younger than 35 who received the YFV17D yellow fever vaccine. Here the sequenced sample was PBMCs, taken 21 days after the first yellow fever vaccination.

The chain's CDR3 is CASSQGRQANEQFF. The CDR3, as DNA: TGCGCCAGCAGCCAAGGAAGACAGGCCAATGAGCAGTTCTTC. The chain recombines TRBV4-1 with TRBJ2-1, with TRBD1 as a possible D gene (6 bases). Per the germline V gene, CDR1 is MGHRA and CDR2 is YSYEKL. The CDR3 runs to 14 residues. With 1 base removed from V and 6 bases from J, the gap between germline ends came to 10 bases.